This TCR beta chain was obtained from a study of cytomegalovirus exposure and HLA in healthy donors. Germline CDR1 reads SEHNR; CDR2 reads FQNEAQ (reference sequence). Trimming removed 4 bases from V and 8 bases from J, with 14 bases in between. The CDR3 covers 13 residues. Use of 60 Vbeta and 13 Jbeta primers characterized the PCR. The table came from immunoSEQ multiplex PCR; TCRdb's copy has only in-frame clones and leaves some out. The profile shows 150,000 or so clones, approximately 82% of them singletons. Sequenced material: PBMCs. The chain joins TRBV7-9 to TRBJ1-2; D may be TRBD1 (6 bases). This TCR came from a male donor in good health and CMV-seropositive. The CDR3 DNA sequence: TGTGCCAGCAGCTCGTTTACAGGGAGCGGCTACACCTTC. Protein: CASSSFTGSGYTF.